The entry below gives a single T cell receptor beta chain sequence along with its context. The CDR3 totals 15 residues. V shed 3 bases and J shed 0 bases, with 11 bases lying between them. Germline CDR1 reads SGHDN; CDR2 reads FVKESK. The data derive from a study of blood T cell repertoires in COVID-19. Study at large: COVID-19 samples from acute and convalescent phases originated in the United States, Italy and Spain.

Original handling: Researchers report that nucleated cell counts were estimated from reference gene primer amplification. Here immunoSEQ multiplex PCR was the method, and the copy in TCRdb shows in-frame clones only, minus some. The D gene and trimming were derived from the DNA, and the V and J assignments and clone size from that table. This sample has hundreds of thousands of clones, with under 90% found just once. Sequenced input: peripheral blood. This chain connects TRBV14 to TRBJ1-2; a weak D match, TRBD1 (5 bases). This receptor was identified in a woman in her 40s with active or convalescent COVID-19. The CDR3 here is CASSQKGLANYGYTF. CDR3 nucleotide sequence: TGTGCCAGCAGCCAGAAGGGGTTAGCTAACTATGGCTACACCTTC.